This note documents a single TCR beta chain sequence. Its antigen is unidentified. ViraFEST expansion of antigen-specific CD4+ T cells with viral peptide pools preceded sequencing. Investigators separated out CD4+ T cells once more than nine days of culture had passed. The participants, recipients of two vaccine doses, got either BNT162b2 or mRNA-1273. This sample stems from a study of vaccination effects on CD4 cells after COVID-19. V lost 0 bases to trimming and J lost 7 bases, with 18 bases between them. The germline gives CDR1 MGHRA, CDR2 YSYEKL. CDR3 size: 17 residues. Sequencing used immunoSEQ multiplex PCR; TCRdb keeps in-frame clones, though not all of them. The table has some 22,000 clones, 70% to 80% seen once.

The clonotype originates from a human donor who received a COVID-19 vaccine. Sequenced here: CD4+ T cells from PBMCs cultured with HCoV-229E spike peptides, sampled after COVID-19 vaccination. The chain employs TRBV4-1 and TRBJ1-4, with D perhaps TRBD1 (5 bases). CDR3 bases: TGCGCCAGCAGCCAAGAAGCGTCAGGGCGCTTTGCTGAAAAACTGTTTTTT. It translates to CASSQEASGRFAEKLFF.